The 23 T cell receptor beta chains in this list originate from one sample, sequenced in a study of CD8 T cells in ankylosing spondylitis (dated by TCRdb to about 2017). Receptor libraries were prepared by 5' RACE. The sequencer was an Illumina HiSeq 2500. The raw public reads went through TCRdb reprocessing: fastp at Q25, MiXCR clone calling, in-frame beta chains kept. Rows with a matching CDR3 protein are joined into one entry that keeps the most common DNA and genes. Recorded for this sample are 200,000 to 300,000 distinct CDR3 sequences; about 11% of them occurred a single time. Of the sample, approximately 2.5% falls within the top ten clones. The sample taken for sequencing was blood, either unsorted or a sorted T cell fraction (not recorded which). Every receptor here comes from a male donor with ankylosing spondylitis or in good health (not recorded which).

This clonotype was seen repeatedly, ten times or more. The J gene is TRBJ1-5, the V gene TRBV5-1; weak D call: TRBD1 (5 bases). V was pared by 3 bases and J by 5 bases, with 12 bases between. Germline V gene data show CDR1 as SGHRS and CDR2 as YFSETQ. The CDR3 covers 14 residues. The CDR3 bases are TGCGCCAGCAGCTCGGGACTCGAGGATCAGCCCCAGCATTTT. This sequence encodes CASSSGLEDQPQHF.

In this sample, this clonotype turned up once. The chain combines TRBV20-1 with TRBJ2-1; no reliable D call. V lost 0 bases and J 10 bases, leaving 13 bases between the germline ends. The CDR3 covers 13 residues. The V gene's germline CDR1 is DFQATT and CDR2 SNEGSKA (reference sequence). The CDR3: CSARDRLPREQFF. The DNA for the CDR3 is TGCAGTGCTAGAGATAGGCTACCTAGGGAGCAGTTCTTC.

This clonotype came up many times. The V call is TRBV5-1, the J call TRBJ2-1; D is uncertain. V gave up 3 bases and J gave up 2 bases, with 3 bases separating them. The CDR3 spans 12 residues. Germline loops: CDR1 SGHRS, CDR2 YFSETQ. CDR3 loop: CASSSTYNEQFF. In DNA, the CDR3 is TGCGCCAGCAGCTCAACCTACAATGAGCAGTTCTTC.

There are a few counts of this clonotype. This chain uses TRBV5-1 with TRBJ2-1; TRBD2 matches 7 bases. CDR1 and CDR2 from the germline V gene are SGHRS and YFSETQ. This CDR3 has 15 residues. V was clipped by 2 bases and J by 8 bases; unmatched bases: 10. The CDR3 DNA is TGCGCCAGCAGCTTTGGGACTACCATCAGCTATGAGCAGTTCTTC. It codes for CASSFGTTISYEQFF.

This clonotype was picked up many times. The chain couples TRBV20-1 to TRBJ2-7; TRBD1 agrees at 8 bases. The CDR3 sequence is 13 residues long. Germline V gene lookup returns CDR1 DFQATT and CDR2 SNEGSKA (reference sequence). V gave up 2 bases and J gave up 4 bases; unmatched junction bases: 4. CDR3 bases: TGCAGTGCTAGACAGGGGGCCTATTACGAGCAGTACTTC. It yields the protein CSARQGAYYEQYF.

This clonotype was counted ten times or more. This sequence joins TRBV3-1 and TRBJ1-1, with a tentative D call TRBD1 (5 bases). Trimming cost V 0 bases and J 1 base, with 9 bases left between them. In germline, CDR1 is LGHDT, CDR2 YNNKEL (reference sequence). The CDR3 loop spans 15 amino acids. Written as DNA, the CDR3 is TGTGCCAGCAGCCAAGATATTGGGGGGAACACTGAAGCTTTCTTT. Its protein product is CASSQDIGGNTEAFF.

This clonotype was recorded at least ten times. CDR3 sequence: CASGPTGGDRVYEQYF. CDR3 nucleotide sequence: TGTGCTAGTGGTCCCACTGGCGGGGACAGGGTCTACGAGCAGTACTTC. This chain connects TRBV12-5 to TRBJ2-7; 9 nucleotides agree with TRBD1. The J segment lost 3 bases and the V segment lost 5 bases, leaving 11 bases of the junction unmatched. CDR3 length: 16 residues. Germline V gives CDR1 LGHNT, CDR2 FRNRAP.

This clonotype has ten or more counts. The chain is built from TRBV4-1 and TRBJ2-7; possibly TRBD1 for D (6 bases). CDR3 length equals 14 residues. V shed 4 bases and J shed 3 bases, with 13 bases lying between them. Germline CDR1 reads MGHRA; CDR2 reads YSYEKL. The CDR3 nucleotides read TGCGCCAGCAGCCGATCTCAGGACAGCTACGAGCAGTACTTC. It is translated as CASSRSQDSYEQYF.

Many counts were recorded for this clonotype. The chain couples TRBV12-3 or TRBV12-4 to TRBJ2-4; D may be TRBD1 (5 bases). Trimming pared 3 bases from V and 0 bases from J, leaving 12 bases between. This CDR3 is built from 16 residues. The CDR3 coding sequence is TGTGCCAGCAGTTTGGGGCAGACCACAGCCAAAAACATTCAGTACTTC. Its translation is CASSLGQTTAKNIQYF.

This clonotype was counted many times. V usage is TRBV12-3 or TRBV12-4 and J usage is TRBJ1-1, with D unclear. V lost 2 bases, J lost 4 bases, and 8 bases lay in between. The CDR3 sequence is 13 residues long. The CDR3: CASSLSSGTEAFF. The CDR3 DNA reads TGTGCCAGCAGTTTATCCAGTGGCACTGAAGCTTTCTTT.

This clonotype was seen ten or more times. This chain links TRBV6-1 with TRBJ1-6; 9 nucleotides align to TRBD1. The V segment lost 0 bases and the J segment 7 bases; nucleotides outside the gene matches: 4. The V gene's germline CDR1 is MNHNS and CDR2 SASEGT. This CDR3 region has 16 residues. The CDR3 is CASSEAITGGNSPLHF. CDR3 bases: TGTGCCAGCAGTGAAGCGATAACAGGGGGCAATTCACCCCTCCACTTT.

This clonotype was seen a handful of times. V is TRBV11-2 and J is TRBJ2-1, with D possibly matching TRBD1 (6 bases). The CDR3 contains 14 residues. The V end was cut by 1 base, the J end by 8 bases, with 12 bases between. CDR1 and CDR2 (germline): SGHAT, FQNNGV. The CDR3 loop reads CASSLGTGSYEQFF. In DNA form, the CDR3 reads TGTGCCAGCAGCTTAGGAACAGGGAGCTATGAGCAGTTCTTC.

As for this clonotype: Being one base from a much bigger clone, this may be a read error. V and J are TRBV2 and TRBJ2-2, with D possibly TRBD2 on 5 matching bases. The germline gives CDR1 SNHLY, CDR2 FYNNEI. This CDR3 spans 13 amino acids. The CDR3 region has the DNA TGTGCCAGCAGGCCGACCGGCACCGGGGAGCCGTTTTTT. It yields the protein CASRPTGTGEPFF.

The V and J genes are TRBV5-6 and TRBJ1-2; 9 positions match TRBD1. Unmatched junction bases numbered 13, after V lost 4 bases and J lost 6 bases. This CDR3 is 16 amino acids long. The germline V gene encodes CDR1 SGHDT and CDR2 YYEEEE. In DNA, the CDR3 is TGTGCCAGCAGCCTAGGGACAGGGTTTACCCTACATGGCTACACCTTC. Protein: CASSLGTGFTLHGYTF.

Notes on this clonotype: This may be a read error, as it is one base from a much larger clone. The chain is built from TRBV5-6 and TRBJ2-7, with D perhaps TRBD1 (5 bases). The germline V gene has CDR1 SGHDT and CDR2 YYEEEE. The CDR3 length is 15 residues. This CDR3 reads CASSPPSAGKYAQYF. The CDR3 nucleotides read TGTGCCAGCAGCCCCCCATCGGCAGGGAAATACGCGCAGTACTTC. The variable domain in full, completed from reference TRBV5-6 and TRBJ2-7, reads DAGVTQSPTHLIKTRGQQVTLRCSPKSGHDTVSWYQQALGQGPQFIFQYYEEEERQRGNFPDRFSGHQFPNYSSELNVNALLLGDSALYLCASSPPSAGKYAQYFGPGTRLTVT.

This clonotype was counted ten times or more. The rearrangement uses TRBV10-3 and TRBJ2-6; D is perhaps TRBD1 (6 bases). The germline V gene has CDR1 ENHRY and CDR2 SYGVKD. This CDR3 has 13 residues. V was trimmed by 8 bases and J by 2 bases, leaving 7 bases between them. CDR3 nucleotide sequence: TGTGCCATCTCAGGGGCTGGGGCCAACGTCCTGACTTTC. Its translation is CAISGAGANVLTF.

At least ten counts were recorded for this clonotype. V usage is TRBV5-1 and J usage is TRBJ2-5, with D uncertain. Trimming shortened V by 3 bases and J by 5 bases, and 8 bases separated the two germline ends. The CDR3 runs 12 residues. CDR1 and CDR2 from the germline V gene are SGHRS and YFSETQ. The CDR3 is CASSSLGETQYF. DNA of the CDR3: TGCGCCAGCAGCTCCCTAGGGGAGACCCAGTACTTC.

This clonotype appeared many times. The rearrangement uses TRBV5-1 and TRBJ2-1; possibly TRBD1 or TRBD2 for D (6 bases each). The germline V gene has CDR1 SGHRS and CDR2 YFSETQ. Trimming left V 4 bases short and J 8 bases short, with 16 bases between. This CDR3 comprises 14 residues. The CDR3 protein is CASSPDGGMDEQFF. Written as DNA, the CDR3 is TGCGCCAGCAGCCCAGACGGGGGCATGGATGAGCAGTTCTTC.

This clonotype was detected many times. This chain connects TRBV20-1 to TRBJ2-1; 7 bases line up with TRBD1. The V gene's germline CDR1 is DFQATT and CDR2 SNEGSKA (reference sequence). This CDR3 region has 15 residues. The trim removed 0 bases at V and 9 bases at J, leaving 11 bases unmatched. The CDR3 nucleotides are TGCAGTGCTAGAGAGGGTACAGGGGACGAGGGTGAGCAGTTCTTC. This translates into CSAREGTGDEGEQFF.

This clonotype was seen a handful of times. This chain links TRBV11-3 with TRBJ1-6; D remains ambiguous. This CDR3 is 16 amino acids long. The germline CDR1 and CDR2 sequences are SGHNT and YENEEA. Trimming pared 5 bases from V and 0 bases from J, leaving 11 bases between. For the CDR3, the DNA is TGTGCCAGCAGCCTGGACGGGAACTCCTATAATTCACCCCTCCACTTT. It yields the protein CASSLDGNSYNSPLHF.

This clonotype was detected many times. The chain has TRBV20-1 and TRBJ2-3, with 9 bases fitting TRBD2. J was trimmed by 3 bases and V by 0 bases; bases with no gene match: 4. CDR1 and CDR2 from the germline V gene are DFQATT and SNEGSKA (reference sequence). The CDR3 spans 15 residues. The CDR3 bases are TGCAGTGCTAGAGATCTAGCGGGGAGGACAGATACGCAGTATTTT. Protein sequence: CSARDLAGRTDTQYF.

This clonotype was counted at least ten times. The V and J genes are TRBV4-1 and TRBJ2-1; D unresolved. Germline CDR1 MGHRA, CDR2 YSYEKL. The CDR3 runs to 15 residues. Trimming removed 0 bases from V and 6 bases from J, with 12 bases in between. The CDR3, as DNA: TGCGCCAGCAGCCAAGATGAGGAGAGATTCAATGAGCAGTTCTTC. It specifies CASSQDEERFNEQFF.

This clonotype has more than one count but fewer than ten. The chain links TRBV7-9 to TRBJ1-1, with D possibly being TRBD1 (6 bases). With 4 bases removed from V and 8 bases from J, the gap between germline ends came to 17 bases. The CDR3 is 14 amino acids. Per germline, CDR1 SEHNR and CDR2 FQNEAQ (reference sequence). CDR3 bases: TGTGCCAGCAGCTGGGAGGGGGTGGGGACAGAAGCTTTCTTT. Its translation: CASSWEGVGTEAFF.